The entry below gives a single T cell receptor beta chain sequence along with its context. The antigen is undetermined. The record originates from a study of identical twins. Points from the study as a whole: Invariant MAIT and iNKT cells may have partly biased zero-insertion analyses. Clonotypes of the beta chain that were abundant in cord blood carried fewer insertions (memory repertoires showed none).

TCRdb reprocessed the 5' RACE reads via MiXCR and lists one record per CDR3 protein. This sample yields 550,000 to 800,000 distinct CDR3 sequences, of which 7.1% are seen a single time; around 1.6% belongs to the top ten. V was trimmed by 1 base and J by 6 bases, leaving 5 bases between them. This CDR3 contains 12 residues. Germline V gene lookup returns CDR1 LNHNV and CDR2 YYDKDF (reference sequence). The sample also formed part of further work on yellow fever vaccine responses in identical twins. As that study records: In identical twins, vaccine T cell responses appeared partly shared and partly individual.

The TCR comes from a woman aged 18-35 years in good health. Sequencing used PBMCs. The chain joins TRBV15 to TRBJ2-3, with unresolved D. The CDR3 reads CATSRVGDTQYF. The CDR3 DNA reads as TGTGCCACCAGCAGAGTTGGCGATACGCAGTATTTT.